This entry lists 30 T cell receptor beta chains sequenced from one sample in a study of blood T cell repertoires in COVID-19. Generated by immunoSEQ multiplex PCR, the TCRdb table keeps only in-frame clones and is missing some. The sample contains some 200,000 clones, around four fifths of which appear only once. Sequencing used peripheral blood. The receptors shown here come from a woman between 40 and 50 years old with acute or convalescent COVID-19.

This clone has more than one count but fewer than ten. The chain employs TRBV7-6 and TRBJ2-3; 8 bases are a match to TRBD2. The CDR3 loop spans 16 amino acids. V trimming: 0 bases; J trimming: 3 bases; junction bases outside the gene matches: 5. From germline, CDR1 is SGHVS and CDR2 FNYEAQ. CDR3 loop: CASSLASGILTDTQYF. CDR3 nucleotide sequence: TGTGCCAGCAGCTTAGCTAGCGGGATATTGACAGATACGCAGTATTTT.

The J gene is TRBJ1-1, the V gene TRBV6-5, with TRBD1 matching 8 bases. CDR3 size: 13 residues. J was trimmed by 7 bases and V by 2 bases; bases with no gene match: 3. Germline V CDR1 and CDR2: MNHEY, SVGAGI. The CDR3: CASSYRDRREAFF. The CDR3 nucleotides are TGTGCCAGCAGTTACCGGGACAGGCGTGAAGCTTTCTTT.

This clone turned up a few times. The chain has TRBV11-2 and TRBJ1-5; no reliable D call. The length of the CDR3 is 14 residues. Germline V gene lookup returns CDR1 SGHAT and CDR2 FQNNGV. Trimming removed 1 base from V and 6 bases from J, with 10 bases in between. CDR3 loop: CASSLGGAGQPQHF. The CDR3 DNA sequence: TGTGCCAGCAGCTTAGGGGGAGCGGGTCAGCCCCAGCATTTT.

The V and J genes are TRBV11-2 and TRBJ2-3; D is perhaps TRBD2 (5 bases). CDR3 length: 16 residues. Looked up from germline, CDR1 is SGHAT and CDR2 is FQNNGV. V was trimmed by 1 base and J by 8 bases, leaving 19 bases between them. The CDR3 loop reads CASSLGPSTFGSTQYF. The CDR3 bases are TGTGCCAGCAGCTTAGGCCCTAGCACCTTTGGGAGTACGCAGTATTTT. Using reference TRBV11-2 and TRBJ2-3 for the parts outside the CDR3, the full variable domain is EAGVAQSPRYKIIEKRQSVAFWCNPISGHATLYWYQQILGQGPKLLIQFQNNGVVDDSQLPKDRFSAERLKGVDSTLKIQPAKLEDSAVYLCASSLGPSTFGSTQYFGPGTRLTVL.

The chain recombines TRBV7-9 with TRBJ2-3, with a weak D call TRBD1 (6 bases). With 7 bases removed from V and 2 bases from J, the gap between germline ends came to 19 bases. CDR1 and CDR2 (germline): SEHNR, FQNEAQ (reference sequence). The CDR3 runs to 16 residues. The CDR3 protein is CASTHWTDDYTDTQYF. In DNA, the CDR3 is TGTGCCAGCACCCACTGGACAGATGATTACACAGATACGCAGTATTTT. The entire variable domain, with the rest obtained from reference TRBV7-9 and TRBJ2-3, is as follows: DTGVSQNPRHKITKRGQNVTFRCDPISEHNRLYWYRQTLGQGPEFLTYFQNEAQLEKSRLLSDRFSAERPKGSFSTLEIQRTEQGDSAMYLCASTHWTDDYTDTQYFGPGTRLTVL.

V gene TRBV28 combines with J gene TRBJ1-3; D is possibly TRBD1 (6 bases). Germline V gene sequence: CDR1 MDHEN, CDR2 SYDVKM. CDR3 length: 15 residues. Trimming cost V 4 bases and J 3 bases, with 13 bases left between them. The CDR3 region has the DNA TGTGCCAGCAGTTGGCCCGGGACACTTGGAAACACCATATATTTT. Amino acids: CASSWPGTLGNTIYF.

The chain has TRBV5-1 and TRBJ1-3; D is perhaps TRBD1 (6 bases). Per germline, CDR1 SGHRS and CDR2 YFSETQ. V was pared by 0 bases and J by 2 bases, with 6 bases between. The length of the CDR3 is 14 residues. CDR3 protein: CASSLAGAGNTIYF. CDR3 sequence (DNA): TGCGCCAGCAGCTTGGCAGGGGCTGGAAACACCATATATTTT.

This chain uses TRBV25-1 with TRBJ2-7, with a possible D match to TRBD2 (6 bases). This CDR3 contains 14 residues. Germline CDR1 and CDR2: MGHDK and SYGVNS. Trimming removed 3 bases from V and 4 bases from J, with 13 bases in between. In DNA form, the CDR3 reads TGTGCCAGCAGTGACGCGGGACGGCATTACGAGCAGTACTTC. Residues: CASSDAGRHYEQYF.

This clone was seen a few times. The rearrangement links TRBV6-2 or TRBV6-3 to TRBJ2-7; 9 bases line up with TRBD1. Germline CDR1 MNHEY, CDR2 SVGEGT. V was clipped by 0 bases and J by 6 bases; unmatched bases: 15. The CDR3 runs to 18 residues. The CDR3 DNA reads as TGTGCCAGCAGTTACTCCCGGGACAGGGTTATTCCCTCCCGCGAGCAGTACTTC. Translating gives CASSYSRDRVIPSREQYF.

This clone was seen only once. The gene calls are TRBV5-5 and TRBJ1-2; a possible D gene is TRBD1 (6 bases). Between the trimmed V and J ends, which lost 4 bases and 5 bases, there was a span of 12 bases. Germline V gene sequence: CDR1 SGHKS, CDR2 YYEKEE (reference sequence). This CDR3 is 13 amino acids long. CDR3 in DNA: TGTGCCAGCAGCGTCGGGACAATATATGGCTACACCTTC. It specifies CASSVGTIYGYTF.

The V and J genes are TRBV30 and TRBJ1-1; unclear D gene. Germline V gene lookup returns CDR1 GTSNPN and CDR2 SVGIG (reference sequence). The CDR3 totals 14 residues. V was shortened by 8 bases and J by 1 base, with 17 bases between the two germline ends. CDR3 nucleotide sequence: TGTGCCCGAACCCTATACAGTAAGAACACTGAAGCTTTCTTT. Translating gives CARTLYSKNTEAFF.

CDR3 region: CASSSGPQGNYEQYF. For the CDR3, the DNA is TGCGCCAGCAGCTCGGGCCCACAGGGCAACTACGAGCAGTACTTC. This chain joins TRBV5-1 and TRBJ2-7, with D possibly matching TRBD1 (6 bases). Germline V gene data show CDR1 as SGHRS and CDR2 as YFSETQ. The CDR3 sequence is 15 residues long. V lost 3 bases and J lost 3, with 16 bases in between.

The V call is TRBV3-1 (or the pseudogene TRBV3-2), the J call TRBJ1-1; weak D call: TRBD1 (5 bases). CDR1 and CDR2 (germline): LGHDT, YNNKEL (reference sequence). Trimming cost V 1 base and J 3 bases, with 15 bases left between them. The CDR3 consists of 16 residues. The CDR3 DNA reads TGTGCCAGCAGCCAAGGGTGGTCAGGGAGGGACACTGAAGCTTTCTTT. This encodes CASSQGWSGRDTEAFF.

The chain recombines TRBV5-6 with TRBJ1-6; 9 nucleotides line up with TRBD1. The length of the CDR3 is 16 residues. CDR1 SGHDT and CDR2 YYEEEE come from the germline V gene. J gave up 6 bases and V 3 bases, and 7 bases lay outside the gene matches. The CDR3 DNA is TGTGCCAGCAGCTCCCAACCGGGACAGGGTAATTCACCCCTCCACTTT. As protein: CASSSQPGQGNSPLHF.

This clone was detected only a few times. The V gene is TRBV6-6, the J gene TRBJ2-5, with D hard to call. The CDR3 length is 12 residues. Per germline, CDR1 MNHNY and CDR2 SVGAGI (reference sequence). The germline V and J ends were trimmed by 5 bases and 5 bases, with 9 bases remaining between them. CDR3 DNA: TGTGCCAGCAGTGAGACTGGGGAGACCCAGTACTTC. It is translated as CASSETGETQYF.

The chain uses TRBV9 and TRBJ2-7, with D tentatively TRBD2 (6 bases). V was trimmed by 0 bases and J by 4 bases, leaving 14 bases between them. This CDR3 has 15 amino acids. Germline V gene sequence: CDR1 SGDLS, CDR2 YYNGEE. CDR3 protein: CASSVGLERVYEQYF. DNA of the CDR3: TGTGCCAGCAGCGTAGGGCTCGAGCGGGTATACGAGCAGTACTTC.

The chain employs TRBV27 and TRBJ2-2; D is possibly TRBD1 (5 bases). CDR1 and CDR2 (germline): MNHEY, SMNVEV (reference sequence). The CDR3 consists of 13 residues. V was trimmed by 3 bases and J by 7 bases, leaving 9 bases between them. CDR3: CASSLLGDGELFF. The CDR3, as DNA: TGTGCCAGCAGTTTGCTAGGGGACGGGGAGCTGTTTTTT.

V is TRBV7-2 and J is TRBJ2-6; perhaps TRBD1 as D (5 bases). This CDR3 is 13 amino acids long. V lost 3 bases and J 10 bases, leaving 10 bases between the germline ends. The germline V gene has CDR1 SGHTA and CDR2 FQGNSA. CDR3 in DNA: TGTGCCAGCAGCTTTGCTTCAGGGAACGTCCTGACTTTC. This sequence encodes CASSFASGNVLTF.

As DNA, the CDR3 is TGTGCCACCTCACATGACCAGGGGGCAAACTATGGCTACACCTTC. It encodes CATSHDQGANYGYTF. The rearrangement links TRBV24-1 to TRBJ1-2, with TRBD1 matching 8 bases. With 9 bases clipped from V and 2 bases from J, the junction kept 10 bases outside the gene matches. The germline gives CDR1 KGHDR, CDR2 SFDVKD. This CDR3 has 15 residues.

CDR3 amino acids: CASSDSGVGDEQFF. In DNA, the CDR3 is TGTGCCAGCAGTGACTCGGGAGTCGGGGATGAGCAGTTCTTC. The chain carries TRBV6-4 and TRBJ2-1; tentative D call: TRBD2 (5 bases). The CDR3 length is 14 residues. The germline V gene encodes CDR1 MRHNA and CDR2 SNTAGT. Between the trimmed V and J ends, which lost 0 bases and 8 bases, there was a span of 11 bases.

This clone is a singleton in its sample. This sequence joins TRBV28 and TRBJ2-1; 9 nucleotides match TRBD2. CDR3 length equals 18 residues. J lost 0 bases, V lost 4 bases, and 10 bases had no gene match. From germline, CDR1 is MDHEN and CDR2 SYDVKM. The CDR3 DNA is TGTGCCAGCAGTTCACCATCAATGACTAGCGGCTCCTACAATGAGCAGTTCTTC. It yields the protein CASSSPSMTSGSYNEQFF.

The count of this clone is one. The chain is built from TRBV2 and TRBJ1-2, with D perhaps matching TRBD1 (5 bases). Per germline, CDR1 SNHLY and CDR2 FYNNEI. The length of the CDR3 is 16 residues. V was shortened by 7 bases and J by 3 bases, with 21 bases between the two germline ends. CDR3 sequence reads: CASTLGTGRRDYGYTF. In DNA, the CDR3 is TGTGCCAGCACCTTAGGAACAGGTCGTAGGGACTATGGCTACACCTTC.

J is TRBJ1-3 and V is TRBV27; TRBD1 matches at 7 bases. CDR1 and CDR2 (germline): MNHEY, SMNVEV (reference sequence). The CDR3 covers 15 residues. V lost 5 bases, J lost 4 bases, and 8 bases stayed unmatched. CDR3 residues: CASSPRTGVGNTIYF. CDR3 bases: TGTGCCAGCAGTCCAAGAACAGGGGTCGGAAACACCATATATTTT.

This clone was found a few times. V and J are TRBV12-5 and TRBJ2-3; 10 bases agree with TRBD1. This CDR3 spans 15 amino acids. Germline values: CDR1 LGHNT, CDR2 FRNRAP. Trimming removed 4 bases from V and 6 bases from J; junction bases left unmatched: 7. CDR3 nucleotide sequence: TGTGCTAGTGGTTCCCGGGGACAGGGGAGTGATACGCAGTATTTT. Residues: CASGSRGQGSDTQYF.

This sequence joins TRBV10-3 and TRBJ2-2; D unresolved. Germline CDR1 and CDR2: ENHRY and SYGVKD. This CDR3 has 15 amino acids. V lost 7 bases, J lost 4 bases, and 16 bases lay in between. CDR3 region: CAIKARVQGTGELFF. CDR3 DNA sequence: TGTGCCATCAAGGCCCGGGTTCAAGGCACCGGGGAGCTGTTTTTT.

This clone was seen just once. This chain uses TRBV15 with TRBJ2-5; D might be TRBD2 (6 bases). The ends were cut back, 1 base at V and 5 bases at J, with 14 bases in the middle. CDR3 length: 15 amino acids. Germline V gives CDR1 LNHNV, CDR2 YYDKDF (reference sequence). The CDR3 coding sequence is TGTGCCACCAGCAGAGCGGGAGCCCGGCTGGAGACCCAGTACTTC. It yields the protein CATSRAGARLETQYF. Together with reference TRBV15 and TRBJ2-5, the CDR3 gives the full variable domain: DAMVIQNPRYQVTQFGKPVTLSCSQTLNHNVMYWYQQKSSQAPKLLFHYYDKDFNNEADTPDNFQSRRPNTSFCFLDIRSPGLGDTAMYLCATSRAGARLETQYFGPGTRLLVL.

V gene TRBV30 combines with J gene TRBJ2-3; 9 bases fit TRBD2. The CDR3 sequence is 13 residues long. Per the germline V gene, CDR1 is GTSNPN and CDR2 is SVGIG (reference sequence). After removal of 4 bases from V and 5 bases from J, the junction contained 4 bases not matched to a gene. The CDR3 spells CAWNPTSGDTQYF. CDR3 nucleotides: TGTGCCTGGAACCCGACTAGCGGAGATACGCAGTATTTT.

This clone was found a few times. This chain joins TRBV5-4 and TRBJ2-7; possible D gene TRBD1, 6 bases. This CDR3 contains 12 residues. Trimming removed 4 bases from V and 7 bases from J, with 12 bases in between. The germline V gene has CDR1 SGHNT and CDR2 YYREEE (reference sequence). Written as DNA, the CDR3 is TGTGCCAGCAGCGTGGACAGCAGGGAGCAGTACTTC. Translating gives CASSVDSREQYF. Complete variable domain (other parts from reference TRBV5-4 and TRBJ2-7): ETGVTQSPTHLIKTRGQQVTLRCSSQSGHNTVSWYQQALGQGPQFIFQYYREEENGRGNFPPRFSGLQFPNYSSELNVNALELDDSALYLCASSVDSREQYFGPGTRLTVT.

The rearrangement links TRBV27 to TRBJ2-1; a weak D match, TRBD1 (6 bases). Germline V gene sequence: CDR1 MNHEY, CDR2 SMNVEV (reference sequence). Trimming pared 8 bases from V and 0 bases from J, leaving 11 bases between. The CDR3 consists of 14 residues. The CDR3 nucleotides read TGTGCCAGCCGTACAGGGAGCTCCTACAATGAGCAGTTCTTC. Translating gives CASRTGSSYNEQFF.

This chain links TRBV27 with TRBJ2-1, with 10 bases matching TRBD2. Losses at the gene ends were 8 bases for V and 7 bases for J; bases not matched to a gene: 14. The CDR3 has 16 residues. Germline-derived CDR1 and CDR2 are MNHEY and SMNVEV (reference sequence). CDR3 in amino acids: CASGRPAGGPVNEQFF. CDR3 coding DNA: TGTGCCAGCGGCCGGCCAGCGGGAGGGCCCGTGAATGAGCAGTTCTTC.